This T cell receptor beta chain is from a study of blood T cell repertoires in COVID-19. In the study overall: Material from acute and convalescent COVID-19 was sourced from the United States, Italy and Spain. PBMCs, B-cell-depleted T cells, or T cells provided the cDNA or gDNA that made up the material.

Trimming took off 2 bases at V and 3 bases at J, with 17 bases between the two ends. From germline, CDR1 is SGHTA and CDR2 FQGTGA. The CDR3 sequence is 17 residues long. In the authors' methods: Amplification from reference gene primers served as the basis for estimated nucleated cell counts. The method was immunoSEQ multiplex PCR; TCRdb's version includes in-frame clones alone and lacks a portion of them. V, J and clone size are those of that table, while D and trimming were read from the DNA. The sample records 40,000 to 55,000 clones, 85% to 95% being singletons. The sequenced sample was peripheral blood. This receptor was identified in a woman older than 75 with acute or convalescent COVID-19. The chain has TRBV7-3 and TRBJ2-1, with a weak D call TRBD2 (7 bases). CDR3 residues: CASSLEGGLSFYNEQFF. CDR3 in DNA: TGTGCCAGCAGCTTAGAGGGGGGGTTGTCCTTCTACAATGAGCAGTTCTTC.